What follows describes a single TCR beta chain. Germline-derived CDR1 and CDR2 are GTSNPN and SVGIG (reference sequence). After removal of 3 bases from V and 3 bases from J, the junction contained 0 bases not matched to a gene. This CDR3 is built from 13 residues. The sample belongs to a study of CD8+ T cells in alopecia areata. Extraction and reverse transcription of RNA yielded cDNA as the sequencing template. Libraries were prepared by immunoSEQ multiplex PCR; TCRdb keeps only in-frame clonotypes and omits some of them. Here the sample spans about 190,000 clones, over 50% being singletons. Here the sequenced sample was CD4+ T cells sorted from blood, taken at week 0. This TCR was sampled from a human donor with alopecia areata. The rearrangement uses TRBV30 and TRBJ2-1; 9 bases are shared with TRBD1. CDR3 protein: CAWRTGGYNEQFF. The DNA of the CDR3 is TGTGCCTGGAGGACAGGGGGCTACAATGAGCAGTTCTTC.